The 5 T cell receptor beta chains presented below share a single source sample, sequenced in a study of blood T cells in healthy people across ages. Primed by a sample-barcoded 5' primer and a J-beta primer mix, a second PCR proceeded for 7 to 11 cycles. TCRdb independently ran MiXCR on the 5' RACE reads; one entry per CDR3 protein. The table lists approximately 780,000 distinct CDR3 sequences, roughly 24% of them singletons. This sample also appeared in a second study, on T cells of mothers and their children.

The source material was blood. These TCRs come from a boy between 10 and 17 years old in good health.

This clonotype showed up just a few times. The chain recombines TRBV6-5 with TRBJ1-6; a weak D match, TRBD1 (6 bases). The V end was cut by 1 base, the J end by 7 bases, with 11 bases between. Germline assignment: CDR1 MNHEY and CDR2 SVGAGI. The CDR3 consists of 15 residues. CDR3 amino acids: CASSYFQGSNSPLHF. The CDR3 DNA reads as TGTGCCAGCAGTTACTTCCAGGGGAGCAATTCACCCCTCCACTTT.

This clonotype was observed a handful of times. The rearrangement uses TRBV20-1 and TRBJ2-1; 7 nucleotides match TRBD2. CDR3 length equals 14 residues. The germline V gene encodes CDR1 DFQATT and CDR2 SNEGSKA (reference sequence). V lost 4 bases to trimming and J lost 5 bases; unmatched junction nucleotides: 8. CDR3 region: CSATTSTPHNEQFF. CDR3 DNA sequence: TGCAGTGCTACGACTAGCACACCCCACAATGAGCAGTTCTTC.

The chain carries TRBV28 and TRBJ2-3, with a weak D call TRBD2 (6 bases). Germline CDR1 reads MDHEN; CDR2 reads SYDVKM. Trimming left V 1 base short and J 5 bases short, with 16 bases between. The CDR3 contains 16 residues. The CDR3 DNA is TGTGCCAGCAGTTTATACGGGGGTCAAAGAAAAGATACGCAGTATTTT. It codes for CASSLYGGQRKDTQYF. Full variable domain (outside the CDR3, taken from reference TRBV28 and TRBJ2-3): DVKVTQSSRYLVKRTGEKVFLECVQDMDHENMFWYRQDPGLGLRLIYFSYDVKMKEKGDIPEGYSVSREKKERFSLILESASTNQTSMYLCASSLYGGQRKDTQYFGPGTRLTVL.

The rearrangement uses TRBV7-9 and TRBJ2-1; the match to TRBD1 covers 8 bases. The J call may be mistaken, given a closer DNA end match to TRBJ2-7. This CDR3 is built from 17 residues. Germline V gene lookup returns CDR1 SEHNR and CDR2 FQNEAQ (reference sequence). The CDR3 protein is CASSPIDRQGASYEQYF. In DNA form, the CDR3 reads TGTGCCAGCAGCCCCATCGATCGGCAGGGGGCTTCCTACGAGCAGTACTTC.

The rearrangement uses TRBV2 and TRBJ2-2; a possible D gene is TRBD2 (6 bases). CDR1 is SNHLY and CDR2 is FYNNEI in the germline V gene. V was cut by 2 bases and J by 0 bases, with 16 bases left in between. The CDR3 has 18 residues. This CDR3 reads CASSELGGVPTNTGELFF. In nucleotides, the CDR3 is TGTGCCAGCAGTGAATTAGGAGGGGTGCCGACGAACACCGGGGAGCTGTTTTTT.